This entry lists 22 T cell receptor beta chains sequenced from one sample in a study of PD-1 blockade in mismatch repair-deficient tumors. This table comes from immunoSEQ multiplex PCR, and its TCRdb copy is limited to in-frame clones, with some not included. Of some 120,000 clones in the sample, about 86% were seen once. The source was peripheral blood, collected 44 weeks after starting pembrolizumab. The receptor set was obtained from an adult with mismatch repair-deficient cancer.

DNA for the CDR3: TGTGCCAGCAGTCGCCCCAGTGACACCGGGGAGCTGTTTTTT. It encodes CASSRPSDTGELFF. V gene TRBV6-1 combines with J gene TRBJ2-2; unclear D gene. CDR1 is MNHNS, CDR2 SASEGT, per germline. CDR3 length: 14 amino acids. V dropped 5 bases and J dropped 3 bases, with 10 bases sitting between them.

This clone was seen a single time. The CDR3 here is CASSYPGVSYEQYF. CDR3 bases: TGTGCCAGCAGCTATCCGGGAGTATCCTACGAGCAGTACTTC. This chain links TRBV7-2 with TRBJ2-7; tentative D call: TRBD2 (6 bases). The germline V and J ends were trimmed by 4 bases and 1 base, with 11 bases remaining between them. CDR1 is SGHTA and CDR2 is FQGNSA in the germline V gene. This CDR3 spans 14 amino acids.

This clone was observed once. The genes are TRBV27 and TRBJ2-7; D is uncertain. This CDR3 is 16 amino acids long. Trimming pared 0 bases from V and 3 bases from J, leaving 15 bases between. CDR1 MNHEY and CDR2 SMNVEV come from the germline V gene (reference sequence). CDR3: CASSLSNYPTLYEQYF. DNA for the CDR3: TGTGCCAGCAGTTTATCGAACTACCCGACCCTCTACGAGCAGTACTTC.

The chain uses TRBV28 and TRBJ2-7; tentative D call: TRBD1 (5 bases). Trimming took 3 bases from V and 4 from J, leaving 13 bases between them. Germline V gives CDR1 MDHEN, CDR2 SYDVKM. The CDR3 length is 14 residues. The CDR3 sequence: CASSFGRVGYEQYF. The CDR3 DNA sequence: TGTGCCAGCAGTTTTGGCAGGGTAGGGTACGAGCAGTACTTC.

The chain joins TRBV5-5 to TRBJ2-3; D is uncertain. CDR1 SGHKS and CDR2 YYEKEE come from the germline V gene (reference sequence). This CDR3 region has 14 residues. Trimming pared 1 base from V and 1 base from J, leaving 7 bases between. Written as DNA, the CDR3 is TGTGCCAGCAGCTTGCCGTCGGGCACAGATACGCAGTATTTT. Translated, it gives CASSLPSGTDTQYF.

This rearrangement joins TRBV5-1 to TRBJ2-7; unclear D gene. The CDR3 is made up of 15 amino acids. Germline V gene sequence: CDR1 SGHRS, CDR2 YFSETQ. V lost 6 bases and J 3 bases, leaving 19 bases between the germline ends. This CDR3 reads CASTTSLGIDYEQYF. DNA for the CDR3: TGCGCCAGCACCACTTCTTTGGGGATAGACTACGAGCAGTACTTC.

The CDR3 DNA sequence: TGTGCCAGCAGCTTAACCTCTATACTCACAGATACGCAGTATTTT. Protein product: CASSLTSILTDTQYF. The chain employs TRBV7-9 and TRBJ2-3; D remains unclear. This CDR3 contains 15 residues. Trimming removed 2 bases at V and 2 bases at J, with 11 bases between. Germline V gene sequence: CDR1 SEHNR, CDR2 FQNEAQ (reference sequence).

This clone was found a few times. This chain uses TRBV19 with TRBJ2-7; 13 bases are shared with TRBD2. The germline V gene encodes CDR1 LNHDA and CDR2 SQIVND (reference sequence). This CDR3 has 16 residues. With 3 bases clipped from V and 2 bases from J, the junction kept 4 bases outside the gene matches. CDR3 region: CASSIGLAGEPYEQYF. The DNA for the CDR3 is TGTGCCAGTAGTATCGGACTAGCGGGAGAGCCCTACGAGCAGTACTTC.

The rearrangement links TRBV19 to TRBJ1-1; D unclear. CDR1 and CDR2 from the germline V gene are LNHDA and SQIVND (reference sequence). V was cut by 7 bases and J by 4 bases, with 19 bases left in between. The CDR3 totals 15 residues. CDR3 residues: CASIPKMASVTEAFF. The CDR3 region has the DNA TGTGCCAGTATTCCCAAGATGGCCTCGGTCACTGAAGCTTTCTTT. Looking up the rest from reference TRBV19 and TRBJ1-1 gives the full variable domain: DGGITQSPKYLFRKEGQNVTLSCEQNLNHDAMYWYRQDPGQGLRLIYYSQIVNDFQKGDIAEGYSVSREKKESFPLTVTSAQKNPTAFYLCASIPKMASVTEAFFGQGTRLTVV.

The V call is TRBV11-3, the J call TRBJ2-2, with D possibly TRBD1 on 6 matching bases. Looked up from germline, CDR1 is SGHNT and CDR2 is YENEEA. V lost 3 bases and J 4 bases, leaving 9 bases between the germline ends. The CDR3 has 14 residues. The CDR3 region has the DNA TGTGCCAGCAGCTTGACAGGCTCCACCGGGGAGCTGTTTTTT. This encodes CASSLTGSTGELFF.

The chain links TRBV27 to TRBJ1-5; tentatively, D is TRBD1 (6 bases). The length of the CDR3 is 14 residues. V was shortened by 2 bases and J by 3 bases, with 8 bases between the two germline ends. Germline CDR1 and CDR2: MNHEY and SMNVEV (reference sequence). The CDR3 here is CASSLLGANQPQHF. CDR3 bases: TGTGCCAGCAGTTTACTGGGGGCCAATCAGCCCCAGCATTTT.

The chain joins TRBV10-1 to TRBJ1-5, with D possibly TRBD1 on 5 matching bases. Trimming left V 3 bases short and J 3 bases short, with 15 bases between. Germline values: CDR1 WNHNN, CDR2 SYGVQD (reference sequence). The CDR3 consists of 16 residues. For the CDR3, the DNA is TGCGCCAGCAGTGATGGGGCCCAAACCATCAATCAGCCCCAGCATTTT. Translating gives CASSDGAQTINQPQHF.

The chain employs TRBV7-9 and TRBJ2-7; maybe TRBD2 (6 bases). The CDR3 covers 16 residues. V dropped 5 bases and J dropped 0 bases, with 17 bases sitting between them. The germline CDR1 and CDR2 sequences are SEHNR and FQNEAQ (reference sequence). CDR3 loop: CASSLLGGNPSYEQYF. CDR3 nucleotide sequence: TGTGCCAGCAGCCTGTTGGGAGGAAACCCCTCCTACGAGCAGTACTTC.

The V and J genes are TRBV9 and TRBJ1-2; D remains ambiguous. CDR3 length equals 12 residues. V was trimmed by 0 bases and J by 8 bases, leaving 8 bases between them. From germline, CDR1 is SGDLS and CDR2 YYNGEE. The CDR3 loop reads CASSVGGGGYTF. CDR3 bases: TGTGCCAGCAGCGTAGGAGGCGGCGGCTACACCTTC.

The CDR3 DNA reads TGTGCCAGCAGTTTAGGCCCCGGCGGAGGCTACACCTTC. Protein product: CASSLGPGGGYTF. The chain uses TRBV27 and TRBJ1-2; D not resolved. Germline values: CDR1 MNHEY, CDR2 SMNVEV (reference sequence). Trimming left V 2 bases short and J 8 bases short, with 12 bases between. The CDR3 length is 13 residues.

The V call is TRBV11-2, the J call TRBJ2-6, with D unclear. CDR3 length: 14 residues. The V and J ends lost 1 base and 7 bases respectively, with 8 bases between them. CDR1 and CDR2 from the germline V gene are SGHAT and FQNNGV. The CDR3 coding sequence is TGTGCCAGCAGCTTAGCGCGCTCCGCCAACGTCCTGACTTTC. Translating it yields CASSLARSANVLTF.

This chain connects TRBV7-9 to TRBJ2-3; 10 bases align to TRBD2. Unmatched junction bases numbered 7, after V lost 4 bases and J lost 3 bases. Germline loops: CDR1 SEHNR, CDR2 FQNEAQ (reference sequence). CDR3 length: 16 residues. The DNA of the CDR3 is TGTGCCAGCAGCTCCCCTAGCGGGAGTATAACAGATACGCAGTATTTT. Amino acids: CASSSPSGSITDTQYF.

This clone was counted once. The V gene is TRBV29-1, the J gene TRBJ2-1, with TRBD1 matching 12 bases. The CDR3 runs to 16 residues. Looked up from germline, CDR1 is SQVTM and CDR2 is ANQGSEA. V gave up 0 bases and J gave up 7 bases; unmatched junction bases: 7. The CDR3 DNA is TGCAGCGTTGAAGATCCCGGGACAGGGGGCAAAAATGAGCAGTTCTTC. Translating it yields CSVEDPGTGGKNEQFF.

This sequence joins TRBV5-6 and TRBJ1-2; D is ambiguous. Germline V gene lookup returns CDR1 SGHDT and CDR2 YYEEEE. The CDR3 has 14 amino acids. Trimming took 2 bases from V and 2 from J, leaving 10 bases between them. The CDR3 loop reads CASSFSGFNYGYTF. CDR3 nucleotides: TGTGCCAGCAGCTTCTCAGGTTTCAACTATGGCTACACCTTC.

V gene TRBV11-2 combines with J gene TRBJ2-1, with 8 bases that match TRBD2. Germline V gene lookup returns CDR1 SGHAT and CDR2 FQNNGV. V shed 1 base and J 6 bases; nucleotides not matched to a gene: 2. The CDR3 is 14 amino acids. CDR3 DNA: TGTGCCAGCAGCTTAGGACGGGAGGGCAATGAGCAGTTCTTC. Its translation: CASSLGREGNEQFF. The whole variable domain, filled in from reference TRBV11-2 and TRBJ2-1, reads EAGVAQSPRYKIIEKRQSVAFWCNPISGHATLYWYQQILGQGPKLLIQFQNNGVVDDSQLPKDRFSAERLKGVDSTLKIQPAKLEDSAVYLCASSLGREGNEQFFGPGTRLTVL.

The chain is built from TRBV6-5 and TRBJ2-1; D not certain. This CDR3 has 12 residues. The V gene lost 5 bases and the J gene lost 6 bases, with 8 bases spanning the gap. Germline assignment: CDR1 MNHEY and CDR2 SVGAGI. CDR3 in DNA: TGTGCCAGCAGTAAAAACAGCAATGAGCAGTTCTTC. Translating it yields CASSKNSNEQFF.

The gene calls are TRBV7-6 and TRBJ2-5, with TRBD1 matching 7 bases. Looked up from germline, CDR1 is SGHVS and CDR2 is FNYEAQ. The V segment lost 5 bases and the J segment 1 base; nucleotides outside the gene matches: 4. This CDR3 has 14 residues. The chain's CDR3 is CASSTGQVQETQYF. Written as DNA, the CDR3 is TGTGCCAGCAGCACAGGACAGGTCCAAGAGACCCAGTACTTC.